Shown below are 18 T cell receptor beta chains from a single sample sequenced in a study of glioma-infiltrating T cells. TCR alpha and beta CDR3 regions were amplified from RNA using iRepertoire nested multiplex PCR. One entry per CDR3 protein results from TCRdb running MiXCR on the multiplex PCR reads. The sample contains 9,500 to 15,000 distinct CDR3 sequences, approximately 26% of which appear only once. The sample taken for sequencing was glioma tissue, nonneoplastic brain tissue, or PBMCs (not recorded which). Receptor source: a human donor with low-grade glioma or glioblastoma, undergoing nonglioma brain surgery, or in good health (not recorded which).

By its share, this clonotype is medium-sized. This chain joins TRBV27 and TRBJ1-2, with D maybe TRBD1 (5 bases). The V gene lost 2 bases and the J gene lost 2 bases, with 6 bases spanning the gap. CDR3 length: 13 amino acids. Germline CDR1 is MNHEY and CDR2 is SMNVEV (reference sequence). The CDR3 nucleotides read TGTGCCAGCAGTTTACAGGGAAACTATGGCTACACCTTC. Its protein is CASSLQGNYGYTF.

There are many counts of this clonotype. CDR3 sequence (DNA): TGCGCCAGCAGCCTACCGTCGGGAAACACCATATATTTT. This translates into CASSLPSGNTIYF. This rearrangement joins TRBV4-1 to TRBJ1-3; D is uncertain. The V and J ends lost 4 bases and 4 bases respectively, with 8 bases between them. There are 13 residues in the CDR3. Looked up from germline, CDR1 is MGHRA and CDR2 is YSYEKL.

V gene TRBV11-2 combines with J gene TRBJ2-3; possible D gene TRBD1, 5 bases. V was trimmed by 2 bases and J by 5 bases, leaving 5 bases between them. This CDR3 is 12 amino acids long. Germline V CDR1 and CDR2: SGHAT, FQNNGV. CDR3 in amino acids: CASSLTGDTQYF. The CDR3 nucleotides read TGTGCCAGCAGCTTAACAGGAGATACGCAGTATTTT.

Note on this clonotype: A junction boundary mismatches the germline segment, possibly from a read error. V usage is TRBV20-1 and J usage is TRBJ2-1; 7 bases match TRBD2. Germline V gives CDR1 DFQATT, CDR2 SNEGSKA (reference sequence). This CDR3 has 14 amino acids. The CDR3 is CSTSHERDLNEQFF. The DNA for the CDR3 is TGCAGTACTAGTCACGAGCGGGATTTGAATGAGCAGTTCTTC.

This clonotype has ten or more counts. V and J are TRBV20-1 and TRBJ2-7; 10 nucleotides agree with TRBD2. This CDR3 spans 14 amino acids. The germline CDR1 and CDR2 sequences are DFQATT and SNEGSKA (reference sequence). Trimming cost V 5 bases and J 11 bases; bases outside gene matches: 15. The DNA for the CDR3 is TGCAGTGCTTCTCCTAGGACTAGCGGAGGGGTGGAGTACTTC. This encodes CSASPRTSGGVEYF.

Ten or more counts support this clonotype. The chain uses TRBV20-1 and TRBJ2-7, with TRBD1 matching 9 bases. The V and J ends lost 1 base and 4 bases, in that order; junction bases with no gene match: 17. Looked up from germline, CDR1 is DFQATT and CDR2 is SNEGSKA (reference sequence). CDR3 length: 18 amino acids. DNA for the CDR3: TGCAGTGCTAGAGGACCTATCCCGGGACAGGGACGAGGGTACGAGCAGTACTTC. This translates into CSARGPIPGQGRGYEQYF.

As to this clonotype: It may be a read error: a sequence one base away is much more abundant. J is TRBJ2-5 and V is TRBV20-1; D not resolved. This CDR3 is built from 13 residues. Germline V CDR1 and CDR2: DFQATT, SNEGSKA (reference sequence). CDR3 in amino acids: CSASGQTQETKYF. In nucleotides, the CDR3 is TGCAGTGCTAGTGGGCAGACCCAAGAGACCAAGTACTTC.

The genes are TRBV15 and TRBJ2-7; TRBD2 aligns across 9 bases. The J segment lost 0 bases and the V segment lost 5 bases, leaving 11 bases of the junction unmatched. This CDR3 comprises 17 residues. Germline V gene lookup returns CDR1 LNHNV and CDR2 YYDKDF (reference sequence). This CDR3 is CATSHTEIAGVSYEQYF. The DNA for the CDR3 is TGTGCCACCAGCCACACGGAAATAGCGGGAGTCTCCTACGAGCAGTACTTC.

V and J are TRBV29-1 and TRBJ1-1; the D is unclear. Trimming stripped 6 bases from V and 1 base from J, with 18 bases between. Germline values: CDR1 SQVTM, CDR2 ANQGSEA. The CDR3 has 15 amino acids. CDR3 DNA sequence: TGCAGCGTCGAGATTTCAGGTTATTCGAACACTGAAGCTTTCTTT. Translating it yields CSVEISGYSNTEAFF.

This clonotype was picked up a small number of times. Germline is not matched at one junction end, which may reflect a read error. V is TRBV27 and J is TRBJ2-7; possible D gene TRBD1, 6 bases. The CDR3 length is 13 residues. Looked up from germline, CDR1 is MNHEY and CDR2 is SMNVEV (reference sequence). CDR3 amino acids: CVSSSGAAYEQYF. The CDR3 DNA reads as TGTGTCAGCAGTTCAGGGGCCGCCTACGAGCAGTACTTC.

The CDR3 here is CASSVGPGQSYGYTF. For the CDR3, the DNA is TGTGCCAGCAGCGTGGGACCGGGACAGTCGTATGGCTACACCTTC. The chain employs TRBV5-4 and TRBJ1-2; 7 bases are shared with TRBD1. V shed 4 bases and J 5 bases; nucleotides not matched to a gene: 11. The CDR3 is 15 amino acids. Germline V lookup: CDR1 SGHNT, CDR2 YYREEE (reference sequence).

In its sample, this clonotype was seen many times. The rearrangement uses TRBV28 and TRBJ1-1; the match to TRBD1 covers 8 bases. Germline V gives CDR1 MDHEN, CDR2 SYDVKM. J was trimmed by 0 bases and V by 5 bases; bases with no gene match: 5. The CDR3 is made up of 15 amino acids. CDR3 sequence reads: CASSPGGGLNTEAFF. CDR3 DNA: TGTGCCAGCAGTCCAGGGGGCGGGTTGAACACTGAAGCTTTCTTT.

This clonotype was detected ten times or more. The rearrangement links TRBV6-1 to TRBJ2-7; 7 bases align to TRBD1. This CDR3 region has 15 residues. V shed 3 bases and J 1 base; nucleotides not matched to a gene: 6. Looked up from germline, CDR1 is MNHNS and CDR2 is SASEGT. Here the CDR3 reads CASSDWDRGSYEQYF. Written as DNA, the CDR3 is TGTGCCAGCAGTGACTGGGACAGAGGATCCTACGAGCAGTACTTC.

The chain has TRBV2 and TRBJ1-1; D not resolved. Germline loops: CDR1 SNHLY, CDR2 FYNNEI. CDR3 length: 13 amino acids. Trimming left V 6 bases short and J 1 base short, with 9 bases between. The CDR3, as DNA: TGTGCCAGCAGGGTACAGCCGAACACTGAAGCTTTCTTT. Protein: CASRVQPNTEAFF.

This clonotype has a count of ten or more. CDR3 nucleotide sequence: TGTGCCAGCAGTTCCGGGACAGGGGTGTCTGGCTACACCTTC. Residues: CASSSGTGVSGYTF. The gene calls are TRBV6-1 and TRBJ1-2; 10 positions agree with TRBD1. The germline CDR1 and CDR2 sequences are MNHNS and SASEGT. Trimming at V came to 5 bases and at J to 7 bases, leaving 7 bases not matched to a gene. The CDR3 spans 14 residues.

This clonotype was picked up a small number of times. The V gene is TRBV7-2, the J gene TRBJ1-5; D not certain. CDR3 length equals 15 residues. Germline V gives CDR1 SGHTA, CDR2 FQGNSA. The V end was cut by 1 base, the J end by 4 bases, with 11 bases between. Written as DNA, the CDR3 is TGTGCCAGCAGCTTAGAAGCGACAATTAATCAGCCCCAGCATTTT. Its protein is CASSLEATINQPQHF. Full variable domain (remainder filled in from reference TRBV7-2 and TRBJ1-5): GAGVSQSPSNKVTEKGKDVELRCDPISGHTALYWYRQSLGQGLEFLIYFQGNSAPDKSGLPSDRFSAERTGGSVSTLTIQRTQQEDSAVYLCASSLEATINQPQHFGDGTRLSIL.

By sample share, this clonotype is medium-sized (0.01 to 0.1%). The CDR3 sequence: CASSFSGTQYF. In nucleotides, the CDR3 is TGTGCCAGCAGTTTCAGCGGCACCCAGTACTTC. The chain is built from TRBV6-1 and TRBJ2-5; D is possibly TRBD2 (5 bases). V was pared by 5 bases and J by 8 bases, with 9 bases between. CDR1 and CDR2 (germline): MNHNS, SASEGT. The CDR3 covers 11 residues.

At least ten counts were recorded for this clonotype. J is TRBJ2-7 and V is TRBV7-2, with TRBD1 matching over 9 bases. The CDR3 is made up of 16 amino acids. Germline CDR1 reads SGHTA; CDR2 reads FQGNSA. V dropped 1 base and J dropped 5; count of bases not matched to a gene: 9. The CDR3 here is CASSLVGTGSSHEQYF. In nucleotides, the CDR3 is TGTGCCAGCAGCTTAGTTGGGACAGGGAGTTCCCACGAGCAGTACTTC.